These 28 T cell receptor beta chains were all obtained from the same sample, sequenced in a study of cytotoxic CD8 clonotypes in ibrutinib-treated CLL. Libraries were prepared by immunoSEQ multiplex PCR; TCRdb keeps only in-frame clonotypes and omits some of them. The data contain more than 200,000 clones, approximately 70% of them singletons. The material sequenced was PBMCs, taken after 12 months of ibrutinib treatment. The receptor source for this set is a human donor with chronic lymphocytic leukemia.

The V call is TRBV5-1, the J call TRBJ2-2, with 12 bases fitting TRBD2. The trim removed 4 bases at V and 6 bases at J, leaving 4 bases unmatched. This CDR3 contains 15 residues. CDR1 is SGHRS, CDR2 YFSETQ, per germline. CDR3 region: CASSTTSGSSGELFF. The CDR3, as DNA: TGCGCCAGCAGCACGACTAGCGGGAGTTCCGGGGAGCTGTTTTTT.

This sequence joins TRBV7-6 and TRBJ2-5; TRBD2 is a possible D gene (6 bases). The CDR3 has 13 residues. Germline V gene sequence: CDR1 SGHVS, CDR2 FNYEAQ. The V end was cut by 1 base, the J end by 9 bases, with 12 bases between. The CDR3 DNA reads as TGTGCCAGCAGCTTAGAAGCTAGCGACTCCCAGTACTTC. This codes for CASSLEASDSQYF.

This clone appeared a few times. The V gene is TRBV5-6, the J gene TRBJ1-5; D perhaps matches TRBD1 (5 bases). V lost 1 base, J lost 5 bases, and 19 bases lay in between. The CDR3 runs to 17 residues. Germline loops: CDR1 SGHDT, CDR2 YYEEEE. CDR3 bases: TGTGCCAGCAGCTTGTACAGTGGCCAGGGCCTGCATCAGCCCCAGCATTTT. As protein: CASSLYSGQGLHQPQHF.

The chain has TRBV7-3 and TRBJ1-3; TRBD1 matches 7 bases. The length of the CDR3 is 15 residues. V shed 5 bases and J 4 bases; nucleotides not matched to a gene: 8. The germline gives CDR1 SGHTA, CDR2 FQGTGA. The CDR3 sequence: CASSMNRGTGNTIYF. The CDR3 region has the DNA TGTGCCAGCAGCATGAACAGGGGAACCGGAAACACCATATATTTT.

This chain uses TRBV5-4 with TRBJ2-3; the D is unclear. Per the germline V gene, CDR1 is SGHNT and CDR2 is YYREEE (reference sequence). Trimming took off 3 bases at V and 4 bases at J, with 12 bases between the two ends. CDR3 length: 14 residues. CDR3 coding DNA: TGTGCCAGCAGCTCAGGCAAGCGCGCAGATACGCAGTATTTT. This codes for CASSSGKRADTQYF. The full variable domain, completed using reference TRBV5-4 and TRBJ2-3, is ETGVTQSPTHLIKTRGQQVTLRCSSQSGHNTVSWYQQALGQGPQFIFQYYREEENGRGNFPPRFSGLQFPNYSSELNVNALELDDSALYLCASSSGKRADTQYFGPGTRLTVL.

This chain joins TRBV9 and TRBJ2-2; D unresolved. V lost 4 bases and J lost 1, with 11 bases in between. CDR1 SGDLS and CDR2 YYNGEE come from the germline V gene. The CDR3 runs to 15 residues. The CDR3 nucleotides read TGTGCCAGCAGCCTATATAGTGAGAACACCGGGGAGCTGTTTTTT. It translates to CASSLYSENTGELFF.

The genes are TRBV29-1 and TRBJ1-1; D remains unclear. CDR1 and CDR2 from the germline V gene are SQVTM and ANQGSEA. The CDR3 is made up of 13 amino acids. V lost 6 bases, J lost 0 bases, and 11 bases lay in between. The CDR3 nucleotides read TGCAGCGTCTATACGCCGATGAACACTGAAGCTTTCTTT. It is translated as CSVYTPMNTEAFF. The variable domain in full, completed from reference TRBV29-1 and TRBJ1-1, reads SAVISQKPSRDICQRGTSLTIQCQVDSQVTMMFWYRQQPGQSLTLIATANQGSEATYESGFVIDKFPISRPNLTFSTLTVSNMSPEDSSIYLCSVYTPMNTEAFFGQGTRLTVV.

The chain uses TRBV13 and TRBJ2-2; the match to TRBD2 covers 12 bases. This CDR3 is 16 amino acids long. Germline assignment: CDR1 PRHDT and CDR2 FYEKMQ (reference sequence). The ends lost 5 bases at V and 6 bases at J; junction bases unmatched: 7. The CDR3, as DNA: TGTGCCAGCAGCCCACTAGCGGGAGGATGGGCCGGGGAGCTGTTTTTT. Protein product: CASSPLAGGWAGELFF.

V usage is TRBV5-1 and J usage is TRBJ1-2; D not resolved. CDR1 and CDR2 from the germline V gene are SGHRS and YFSETQ. The germline V and J ends were trimmed by 4 bases and 8 bases, with 15 bases remaining between them. The CDR3 contains 13 residues. The CDR3 DNA is TGCGCCAGCAGCCCTGATAGTTGGAGCGGCTACACCTTC. Amino acids: CASSPDSWSGYTF.

In this sample, this clone turned up once. The rearrangement uses TRBV15 and TRBJ1-1; TRBD1 matches 7 bases. With V trimmed by 2 bases and J by 1 base, 7 bases remained unmatched. Germline-derived CDR1 and CDR2 are LNHNV and YYDKDF (reference sequence). This CDR3 contains 16 residues. CDR3 nucleotide sequence: TGTGCCACCAGCAGATCATTCGGGACAGCGAACACTGAAGCTTTCTTT. Amino acid sequence: CATSRSFGTANTEAFF.

This clone showed up just a few times. The chain is built from TRBV7-2 and TRBJ2-7, with 12 bases lining up with TRBD1. The CDR3 is made up of 15 amino acids. The V segment lost 6 bases and the J segment 3 bases; nucleotides outside the gene matches: 6. Per germline, CDR1 SGHTA and CDR2 FQGNSA. The CDR3 here is CASRGTGGVGYEQYF. The CDR3 nucleotides are TGTGCCAGCAGGGGGACAGGGGGCGTTGGCTACGAGCAGTACTTC.

The genes are TRBV5-1 and TRBJ2-3; D remains ambiguous. Trimming pared 0 bases from V and 6 bases from J, leaving 8 bases between. The length of the CDR3 is 13 residues. Germline CDR1 reads SGHRS; CDR2 reads YFSETQ. The CDR3 reads CASSLAQLDTQYF. In DNA form, the CDR3 reads TGCGCCAGCAGCTTGGCCCAACTGGATACGCAGTATTTT.

The chain uses TRBV6-5 and TRBJ1-5; no definite D call. Between the trimmed V and J ends, which lost 6 bases and 3 bases, there was a span of 12 bases. Germline V lookup: CDR1 MNHEY, CDR2 SVGAGI. The CDR3 loop spans 14 amino acids. The CDR3 loop reads CASRPWADNQPQHF. The CDR3 coding sequence is TGTGCCAGCAGGCCATGGGCAGACAATCAGCCCCAGCATTTT.

In DNA form, the CDR3 reads TGCAGCGCGACAGGGCGGAACGGAAACACCATATATTTT. Its protein product is CSATGRNGNTIYF. The rearrangement links TRBV29-1 to TRBJ1-3; 7 positions match TRBD1. Germline CDR1 is SQVTM and CDR2 is ANQGSEA. V dropped 7 bases and J dropped 4; count of bases not matched to a gene: 7. The CDR3 sequence is 13 residues long.

This sequence joins TRBV7-8 and TRBJ2-2, with 7 positions matching TRBD1. The CDR3 extends over 16 amino acids. With V trimmed by 4 bases and J by 0 bases, 5 bases remained unmatched. Germline loops: CDR1 SGHVS, CDR2 FQNEAQ. The CDR3 DNA reads TGTGCCAGCAGCTCCACCGGGACAGCGAACACCGGGGAGCTGTTTTTT. It is translated as CASSSTGTANTGELFF.

In nucleotides, the CDR3 is TGTGCCAGCAGCCCAAGAGGGGGGTTTTACACCGGGGAGCTGTTTTTT. It is translated as CASSPRGGFYTGELFF. The chain is built from TRBV7-2 and TRBJ2-2; TRBD1 or TRBD2 may be the D gene (6 bases each). Germline loops: CDR1 SGHTA, CDR2 FQGNSA. V was shortened by 5 bases and J by 3 bases, with 16 bases between the two germline ends. This CDR3 is built from 16 residues.

This clone has just a few counts. The V call is TRBV30, the J call TRBJ1-5, with D unresolved. Trimming took off 0 bases at V and 3 bases at J, with 9 bases between the two ends. Germline V gene sequence: CDR1 GTSNPN, CDR2 SVGIG (reference sequence). This CDR3 is built from 14 residues. The DNA of the CDR3 is TGTGCCTGGAGTGTATTGGCAGCCAATCAGCCCCAGCATTTT. Protein: CAWSVLAANQPQHF. Full variable domain (outside the CDR3, taken from reference TRBV30 and TRBJ1-5): SQTIHQWPATLVQPVGSPLSLECTVEGTSNPNLYWYRQAAGRGLQLLFYSVGIGQISSEVPQNLSASRPQDRQFILSSKKLLLSDSGFYLCAWSVLAANQPQHFGDGTRLSIL.

The chain recombines TRBV13 with TRBJ2-1, with no clear D. This CDR3 has 13 amino acids. Germline V gene data show CDR1 as PRHDT and CDR2 as FYEKMQ (reference sequence). Trimming left V 5 bases short and J 7 bases short, with 12 bases between. This CDR3 reads CASSLFQANEQFF. The CDR3 DNA follows: TGTGCCAGCAGCCTTTTTCAGGCGAATGAGCAGTTCTTC.

This clone was observed a few times. This chain joins TRBV5-1 and TRBJ2-2, with a possible D match to TRBD2 (6 bases). This CDR3 region has 16 residues. Germline V gene lookup returns CDR1 SGHRS and CDR2 YFSETQ. V lost 4 bases to trimming and J lost 0 bases, with 13 bases between them. The CDR3 region has the DNA TGCGCCAGCAGCCGTGTAGGAGGGGCGAACACCGGGGAGCTGTTTTTT. Protein sequence: CASSRVGGANTGELFF. The variable domain in full, with the rest retrieved from reference TRBV5-1 and TRBJ2-2, is KAGVTQTPRYLIKTRGQQVTLSCSPISGHRSVSWYQQTPGQGLQFLFEYFSETQRNKGNFPGRFSGRQFSNSRSEMNVSTLELGDSALYLCASSRVGGANTGELFFGEGSRLTVL.

The CDR3 region has the DNA TGTGCCAGCAGCTTAGGTGGGGGAGATGGCTACACCTTC. Residues: CASSLGGGDGYTF. V gene TRBV7-9 combines with J gene TRBJ1-2; weak D call: TRBD1 (5 bases). Trimming cost V 1 base and J 6 bases, with 9 bases left between them. In germline, CDR1 is SEHNR, CDR2 FQNEAQ (reference sequence). There are 13 residues in the CDR3.

This chain joins TRBV5-4 and TRBJ2-2; D gene ambiguous. Germline V gene lookup returns CDR1 SGHNT and CDR2 YYREEE (reference sequence). The CDR3 consists of 13 residues. Trimming pared 5 bases from V and 5 bases from J, leaving 10 bases between. DNA for the CDR3: TGTGCCAGCAGTCCTGGGCCTACCGGGGAGCTGTTTTTT. The encoded protein is CASSPGPTGELFF.

The chain links TRBV30 to TRBJ1-1; D possibly corresponds to TRBD1 (6 bases). There are 16 residues in the CDR3. The germline V gene has CDR1 GTSNPN and CDR2 SVGIG (reference sequence). V shed 1 base and J shed 8 bases, with 23 bases lying between them. Here the CDR3 DNA reads TGTGCCTGGAGTGGAGCGGCCTCGAGGACAGCGGGGGAAGCTTTCTTT. This codes for CAWSGAASRTAGEAFF.

V is TRBV5-4 and J is TRBJ2-3; TRBD2 matches at 11 bases. Germline CDR1 SGHNT, CDR2 YYREEE (reference sequence). CDR3 length: 18 amino acids. The V gene end was trimmed by 4 bases and the J gene end by 6 bases; junction bases not matched to a gene: 16. The CDR3 nucleotides are TGTGCCAGCAGCGGGAGCAGGGGAACTAGCGGGAGCCTTGATACGCAGTATTTT. The encoded protein is CASSGSRGTSGSLDTQYF.

This sequence joins TRBV2 and TRBJ1-1, with D possibly TRBD1 on 5 matching bases. CDR3 length: 18 amino acids. V was pared by 4 bases and J by 3 bases, with 24 bases between. From germline, CDR1 is SNHLY and CDR2 FYNNEI. CDR3 sequence (DNA): TGTGCCAGCAGTGCCTTACTCATACCGGGACGTGGCGACACTGAAGCTTTCTTT. It encodes CASSALLIPGRGDTEAFF.

The chain employs TRBV2 and TRBJ2-7; D may be TRBD1 (5 bases). This CDR3 contains 13 residues. V gave up 7 bases and J gave up 7 bases, with 17 bases separating them. In germline, CDR1 is SNHLY, CDR2 FYNNEI. The CDR3, as DNA: TGTGCCAGCACTCTACCCGTAGCAGGGGAGCAGTACTTC. The encoded protein is CASTLPVAGEQYF.

The table lists this clone with a few counts. This chain uses TRBV27 with TRBJ2-1; D might be TRBD1 or TRBD2, each matching 6 bases. From germline, CDR1 is MNHEY and CDR2 SMNVEV (reference sequence). The CDR3 has 15 amino acids. V lost 3 bases and J 4 bases, leaving 13 bases between the germline ends. CDR3 protein: CASSFRGPQYNEQFF. DNA of the CDR3: TGTGCCAGCAGTTTCCGGGGGCCACAGTACAATGAGCAGTTCTTC.

The gene calls are TRBV27 and TRBJ1-1; possibly TRBD1 for D (5 bases). Germline CDR1 MNHEY, CDR2 SMNVEV (reference sequence). The CDR3 consists of 15 residues. V dropped 2 bases and J dropped 4 bases, with 14 bases sitting between them. CDR3 sequence: CASSLREGLGTEAFF. The CDR3 nucleotides read TGTGCCAGCAGTTTAAGGGAGGGGCTTGGCACTGAAGCTTTCTTT.

The chain joins TRBV6-5 to TRBJ1-5; D remains unclear. Germline lookup yields CDR1 MNHEY and CDR2 SVGAGI. The length of the CDR3 is 15 residues. Trimming removed 0 bases at V and 2 bases at J, with 8 bases between. The CDR3 DNA reads as TGTGCCAGCAGTTACTCGAATTCCGGCAATCAGCCCCAGCATTTT. Protein sequence: CASSYSNSGNQPQHF.